These T cell receptor beta chains were read from a single sample in a study of T cell responses to AZD1222 COVID-19 vaccine. Profiling relied on immunoSEQ multiplex PCR, and the TCRdb table lists in-frame clones only, not all of them. The sample includes fewer than 85,000 clones, about 85% of them seen just once. The sequences come from peripheral blood, collected 28 days after the second AZD1222 dose. The receptors derive from an adult who received the AZD1222 COVID-19 vaccine. CDR3s include the opening cysteine and the closing phenylalanine or tryptophan. The D gene is left open where the match is weak. Size is stated for part of the rows, as once, few or many counts, or as a class when the clone is expanded.

>.|TRBV18|TRBJ1-5|.
TGTGCCAGCTCACCTAATCAGGGCGCGAATCAGCCCCAGCATTTT
CASSPNQGANQPQHF
>TRBD1|TRBV5-1|TRBJ1-4|.
TGCGCCAGCAGATACAGGGGTACGGAAAAACTGTTTTTT
CASRYRGTEKLFF
>.|TRBV5-4|TRBJ1-1|.
TGTGCCAGCAGCGCCCAGAGTGAAGCTTTCTTT
CASSAQSEAFF
>.|TRBV5-4|TRBJ2-3|.
TGTGCCAGCAGCTTAAAGGCGACCACAGATACGCAGTATTTT
CASSLKATTDTQYF
>TRBD2|TRBV12-5|TRBJ2-5|.
TGTGCTAGTGGTCCAAGAGCGGGGGGTGACCAAGAGACCCAGTACTTC
CASGPRAGGDQETQYF
>TRBD1|TRBV27|TRBJ1-6|few
TGTGCCAGCAGGTTACAGGGGTTCTCCTATAATTCACCCCTCCACTTT
CASRLQGFSYNSPLHF
>TRBD1|TRBV11-1|TRBJ1-1|.
TGTGCCAGCAGCTCGGGACAGGGGACTGAAGCTTTCTTT
CASSSGQGTEAFF
>TRBD2|TRBV28|TRBJ2-7|.
TGTGCCAGCACTGTCAGCGGGAGAGCGCCCGAGCAGTACTTC
CASTVSGRAPEQYF
>.|TRBV7-3|TRBJ1-1|.
TGTGCCAGCAGCTCTTCCACGAACACTGAAGCTTTCTTT
CASSSSTNTEAFF
>TRBD1|TRBV7-2|TRBJ1-5|.
TGTGCCAGCAGCCAAGGGACAGCCGGTCAGCCCCAGCATTTT
CASSQGTAGQPQHF
>TRBD1|TRBV5-1|TRBJ1-2|once
TGCGCCAGCAGCCCAGGACAGGGGGAGTACTATGGCTACACCTTC
CASSPGQGEYYGYTF
>.|TRBV5-4|TRBJ1-2|.
TGTGCCAGCAGCCCCGGCTCTAGCCCACTTGGCTACACCTTC
CASSPGSSPLGYTF
>TRBD1|TRBV12-3/TRBV12-4|TRBJ1-2|.
TGTGCCAGCAGGACAGGGGACTATGGCTACACCTTC
CASRTGDYGYTF
>.|TRBV6-4|TRBJ1-1|.
TGTGCCAGCTCGGCGGAGGGGACCACTGAAGCTTTCTTT
CASSAEGTTEAFF
>.|TRBV16|TRBJ1-2|.
TGTGCCAGCAGCCAATCGACTCTTAACTATGGCTACACCTTC
CASSQSTLNYGYTF
>.|TRBV6-1|TRBJ2-2|.
TGTGCCAGCAGTGAAGTCGAGCTCGCCGGGGAGCTGTTTTTT
CASSEVELAGELFF
>.|TRBV30|TRBJ1-1|.
TGTGCCTGGAGCAAGACAGTGGGGACTGAAGCTTTCTTT
CAWSKTVGTEAFF
>.|TRBV28|TRBJ1-5|.
TGTGCCAGCAGTGGATGGTTAAGCGGCCCCGGGGGCGATCAGCCCCAGCATTTT
CASSGWLSGPGGDQPQHF
>.|TRBV9|TRBJ1-1|.
TGTGCCAGCAGCCAACGCTCGGATCAACTGGGAGCTTTCTTT
CASSQRSDQLGAFF
>.|TRBV9|TRBJ1-5|once
TGTGCCAGCAGCGTTCGGGGAGATCAGCCCCAGCATTTT
CASSVRGDQPQHF
>.|TRBV18|TRBJ1-5|.
TGTGCCAGCTCACCACAAAAGGGGGGTGGCAATCAGCCCCAGCATTTT
CASSPQKGGGNQPQHF
>.|TRBV18|TRBJ1-2|.
TGTGCCAGCTCACCACCGTCTGACACCCAATATGGCTACACCTTC
CASSPPSDTQYGYTF
>.|TRBV7-8|TRBJ1-1|.
TGTGCCAGCAGCCCCTCTCCCTCGGGAAACACTGAAGCTTTCTTT
CASSPSPSGNTEAFF
>.|TRBV6-2/TRBV6-3|TRBJ2-3|.
TGTGCCAGCAGCCTCGGACCTCCTCGGGGCACAGATACGCAGTATTTT
CASSLGPPRGTDTQYF
>.|TRBV19|TRBJ1-5|.
TGTGCCAGTAGATTGCCCCGGGCACCGAATCAGCCCCAGCATTTT
CASRLPRAPNQPQHF
>.|TRBV14|TRBJ1-1|.
TGTGCCAGCAGCCAAGCCGGGCGCCAGAATCCACACACTGAAGCTTTCTTT
CASSQAGRQNPHTEAFF
>.|TRBV10-3|TRBJ2-7|.
TGTGCCATCAGTGATCTCACTAGTTTCGAGCAGTACTTC
CAISDLTSFEQYF